These 13 T cell receptor beta chains originate from one sample sequenced in a study of T cell clonality in common variable immunodeficiency. Generated by immunoSEQ multiplex PCR, the TCRdb table keeps only in-frame clones and is missing some. The sample lists some 40,000 clones, none appearing once, the ten largest making up roughly 3.4%. The sequencing input was peripheral blood mononuclear cells. Receptor source: a person aged 18-70 years in good health.

This clone was counted many times. Incomplete CDR3 DNA: TGTGCCAGCAGTTTCTGGATTACTCCCCGGACAGGGGCTCATGGC. Its protein is CASSFWITPRTGAHG. The whole CDR3 reads CASSFWITPRTGAHGYTF. The chain uses TRBV28 and TRBJ1-2; 9 positions match TRBD1. The CDR3 end lies 3 residues beyond the end of the read and is filled in from the germline J gene. The CDR3 sequence is 18 residues long. V lost 3 bases to trimming and J lost 6 bases; unmatched junction nucleotides: 17. Germline lookup yields CDR1 MDHEN and CDR2 SYDVKM.

The table lists this clone with many counts. With the read ending 3 residues before the CDR3 end, the germline J gene is used to fill in that end. V is TRBV20-1 and J is TRBJ2-7; D gene uncertain. There are 14 residues in the CDR3. Germline CDR1 DFQATT, CDR2 SNEGSKA (reference sequence). V was shortened by 3 bases and J by 0 bases, with 12 bases between the two germline ends. CDR3 sequence: CSASPIQSSYEQYF. The sequenced part of the CDR3 DNA is TGCAGTGCTAGTCCAATCCAGAGCTCCTACGAG.

There are many counts of this clone. The read comes to an end 3 residues before the CDR3 does, leaving the germline J gene to fill in the end. The rearrangement joins TRBV9 to TRBJ1-4, with 7 bases fitting TRBD1. Germline values: CDR1 SGDLS, CDR2 YYNGEE. V shed 2 bases and J 8 bases; nucleotides not matched to a gene: 12. The CDR3 is made up of 16 amino acids. The CDR3: CASSVGTAAPWEKLFF. Incomplete CDR3 DNA: TGTGCCAGCAGCGTGGGGACAGCCGCCCCTTGGGAAAAA.

This clone was seen ten or more times. The sequenced fragment ends 3 residues before the CDR3 boundary, so the rest is inferred from the germline J gene. The chain couples TRBV5-1 to TRBJ1-5; TRBD1 aligns across 8 bases. Germline-derived CDR1 and CDR2 are SGHRS and YFSETQ. V lost 3 bases, J lost 2 bases, and 4 bases stayed unmatched. The CDR3 extends over 15 amino acids. The covered CDR3 bases are TGCGCCAGCAGCTCTACGACAGGGGGCAATCAGCCC. Protein: CASSSTTGGNQP. The CDR3 in its entirety is CASSSTTGGNQPQHF.

A word on this clone: The read falls 3 residues short of the CDR3 end, and the missing part is taken from the germline J gene. V is TRBV6-1 and J is TRBJ1-1; perhaps TRBD1 as D (6 bases). The germline V gene has CDR1 MNHNS and CDR2 SASEGT. There are 13 residues in the CDR3. Trimming stripped 4 bases from V and 0 bases from J, with 6 bases between. CDR3 protein: CASSGQVNTEAFF. The part of the CDR3 DNA that was read is TGTGCCAGCAGTGGACAGGTGAACACTGAA.

A note on this clone: The CDR3 goes on 3 residues after the read ends, and that part is filled in from the germline J gene. V is TRBV7-8 and J is TRBJ2-5; perhaps TRBD1 as D (5 bases). Germline CDR1 is SGHVS and CDR2 is FQNEAQ. CDR3 length: 14 amino acids. V lost 1 base to trimming and J lost 3 bases, with 9 bases between them. Here the CDR3 reads CASSLDRHKETQYF. The part of the CDR3 DNA that was read is TGTGCCAGCAGCTTAGACAGGCATAAAGAGACC.

This clone came up many times. The read finishes 3 residues shy of the CDR3 end, and the germline J gene is used to complete it. This sequence joins TRBV2 and TRBJ2-3; 12 bases fit TRBD2. Germline V gives CDR1 SNHLY, CDR2 FYNNEI. Unmatched junction bases numbered 6, after V lost 6 bases and J lost 2 bases. The CDR3 is made up of 16 amino acids. The CDR3 sequence: CASSRRLAGDTDTQYF. The CDR3 bases that were read are TGTGCCAGCAGCCGCCGACTAGCGGGGGACACAGATACG.

This clone was counted at least ten times. The read stops 3 residues short of the end of the CDR3; the missing end is completed from the germline J gene. This chain links TRBV5-5 with TRBJ2-7; 8 positions agree with TRBD2. Germline V gene lookup returns CDR1 SGHKS and CDR2 YYEKEE (reference sequence). CDR3 size: 15 residues. V shed 4 bases, J shed 3 bases, and the junction held 9 bases outside the gene matches. The chain's CDR3 is CASSPLASGFYEQYF. CDR3 DNA (partial): TGTGCCAGCAGCCCCTTAGCTAGCGGGTTCTACGAG. Combining the CDR3 with reference TRBV5-5 and TRBJ2-7 gives the whole variable domain DAGVTQSPTHLIKTRGQQVTLRCSPISGHKSVSWYQQVLGQGPQFIFQYYEKEERGRGNFPDRFSARQFPNYSSELNVNALLLGDSALYLCASSPLASGFYEQYFGPGTRLTVT.

This clone was detected ten times or more. The read ends 3 residues shy of where the CDR3 ends; the end is completed using the germline J gene. The chain is built from TRBV6-2 or TRBV6-3 and TRBJ2-1, with 8 bases aligning to TRBD2. The CDR3 covers 13 residues. Germline V gene sequence: CDR1 MNHEY, CDR2 SVGEGT. With V trimmed by 5 bases and J by 6 bases, 3 bases remained unmatched. This CDR3 reads CASSRTSLNEQFF. CDR3 DNA (partial): TGTGCCAGCAGTCGGACTAGCCTCAATGAG.

This clone was counted many times. The read is 3 residues too short to cover the CDR3 end, so that end is filled in from the germline J gene. This sequence joins TRBV29-1 and TRBJ2-7; a weak D match, TRBD1 (6 bases). CDR1 and CDR2 from the germline V gene are SQVTM and ANQGSEA. This CDR3 has 11 residues. V was clipped by 4 bases and J by 2 bases, with 6 bases between them. CDR3 protein: CSVGTAYEQYF. The CDR3 bases that were read are TGCAGCGTTGGGACAGCCTACGAG.

Ten or more counts support this clone. The read ends 3 residues shy of where the CDR3 ends; the end is completed using the germline J gene. The V gene is TRBV10-3, the J gene TRBJ2-5; 15 bases fit TRBD2. The V and J ends lost 0 bases and 5 bases, in that order; junction bases with no gene match: 7. CDR3 length: 18 amino acids. CDR1 is ENHRY and CDR2 is SYGVKD in the germline V gene. This chain's CDR3 is CAISESIGLAGGPETQYF. CDR3 bases read: TGTGCCATCAGTGAGTCGATCGGACTAGCGGGAGGGCCGGAGACC.

With respect to this clone: The read ends 3 residues early relative to the CDR3; the germline J gene fills the gap. V usage is TRBV27 and J usage is TRBJ2-7; 9 bases match TRBD2. Per germline, CDR1 MNHEY and CDR2 SMNVEV (reference sequence). The CDR3 loop spans 15 amino acids. The V segment lost 5 bases and the J segment 2 bases; nucleotides outside the gene matches: 7. CDR3 sequence: CASSLTSGLAYEQYF. The sequenced CDR3 bases are TGTGCCAGCAGTCTCACTAGCGGGTTAGCCTACGAG.

The table lists this clone with many counts. The read ends 3 residues shy of where the CDR3 ends; the end is completed using the germline J gene. This chain connects TRBV2 to TRBJ1-2; D possibly corresponds to TRBD1 (5 bases). The CDR3 extends over 13 amino acids. Trimming pared 7 bases from V and 5 bases from J, leaving 14 bases between. The germline CDR1 and CDR2 sequences are SNHLY and FYNNEI. The sequenced part of the CDR3 DNA is TGTGCCAGCACGGGCAGGGCGTATTATGGC. As protein: CASTGRAYYG. The CDR3, in full, reads CASTGRAYYGYTF.